The TCR beta chain under discussion was sequenced for a study of cytomegalovirus exposure and HLA in healthy donors. Overall study results and limits: The finding came from a later analysis; first-cohort TCR clusters tended to co-occur in the 120 or so validation repertoires.

This clone was recorded only once. Its antigen is not identified. Sequencing used immunoSEQ multiplex PCR; TCRdb keeps in-frame clones, though not all of them. The sample holds 200,000 or so clones, approximately 86% seen once. Specimen: PBMCs. This sequence originates from a woman aged 18-29 years in good health and CMV-seronegative.

The CDR3 here is CASRGTGGSYEQYF. The CDR3 coding sequence is TGTGCCAGCAGGGGGACGGGGGGGTCCTACGAGCAGTACTTC. The J gene is TRBJ2-7, the V gene TRBV7-8; 8 bases are shared with TRBD2. Germline assignment: CDR1 SGHVS and CDR2 FQNEAQ. V trimming: 6 bases; J trimming: 1 base; junction bases outside the gene matches: 5. The CDR3 totals 14 residues. Together with reference TRBV7-8 and TRBJ2-7, the CDR3 gives the full variable domain: GAGVSQSPRYKVAKRGQDVALRCDPISGHVSLFWYQQALGQGPEFLTYFQNEAQLDKSGLPSDRFFAERPEGSVSTLKIQRTQQEDSAVYLCASRGTGGSYEQYFGPGTRLTVT.